This T cell receptor (beta chain) was obtained from a study of CD8 T cells in ankylosing spondylitis. The CDR3 is made up of 14 amino acids. V lost 0 bases to trimming and J lost 3 bases, with 10 bases between them. The germline gives CDR1 SGHRS, CDR2 YFSETQ. This clonotype came up a few times. Its antigen is currently unknown. Preparation of TCR beta libraries was done by quantitative 5'-RACE with molecular barcodes. A single record per CDR3 protein comes from TCRdb applying MiXCR to the 5' RACE reads. The table lists 190,000 or so distinct CDR3 sequences, around 13% of them singletons, with about 15% in the top ten. Study results and limitations: Ankylosing spondylitis blood appeared to carry a characteristic TCR beta motif of roughly eight highly homologous variants. The authors found the disease-linked clones to be CD8+ and relatively rare in peripheral blood.

The sequenced sample was blood, either unsorted or a sorted T cell fraction (not recorded which). The chain couples TRBV5-1 to TRBJ2-7; no clear D gene. The receptor was derived from a male donor with ankylosing spondylitis or in good health (not recorded which). CDR3 nucleotide sequence: TGCGCCAGCAGCTTGGGCGGTTCTCTCTACGAGCAGTACTTC. Translating gives CASSLGGSLYEQYF.